The T cell receptor beta chain described here comes from a study of vaccination effects on CD4 cells after COVID-19. Measured with immunoSEQ multiplex PCR; TCRdb has only the in-frame clones, and not every one. Of 40,000 or so clones in the sample, roughly 80% were seen once. Expansion with viral peptide pools was applied to antigen-specific CD4+ T cells by the ViraFEST assay prior to sequencing. Scientists isolated CD4+ T cells after a roughly ten-day culture period ended. Infection dated between March and December 2020, before the Alpha, Beta and Delta variants reached the United States. Regarding this clone: The antigen remains unidentified.

This TCR derives from a human donor who had a prior SARS-CoV-2 infection. The sequences come from CD4+ T cells from PBMCs cultured with a peptide pool, collected before COVID-19 vaccination.

The CDR3 DNA is TGTGCCAGCAGCCTAGGTCCTTGGAGGGAGCAGTACTTC. Protein sequence: CASSLGPWREQYF. V and J are TRBV7-9 and TRBJ2-7; the D gene is possibly TRBD2 (5 bases). Trimming removed 5 bases from V and 7 bases from J, with 15 bases in between. The CDR3 length is 13 residues. Germline assignment: CDR1 SEHNR and CDR2 FQNEAQ (reference sequence). Based on the CDR3 plus reference TRBV7-9 and TRBJ2-7, the full variable domain is DTGVSQNPRHKITKRGQNVTFRCDPISEHNRLYWYRQTLGQGPEFLTYFQNEAQLEKSRLLSDRFSAERPKGSFSTLEIQRTEQGDSAMYLCASSLGPWREQYFGPGTRLTVT.